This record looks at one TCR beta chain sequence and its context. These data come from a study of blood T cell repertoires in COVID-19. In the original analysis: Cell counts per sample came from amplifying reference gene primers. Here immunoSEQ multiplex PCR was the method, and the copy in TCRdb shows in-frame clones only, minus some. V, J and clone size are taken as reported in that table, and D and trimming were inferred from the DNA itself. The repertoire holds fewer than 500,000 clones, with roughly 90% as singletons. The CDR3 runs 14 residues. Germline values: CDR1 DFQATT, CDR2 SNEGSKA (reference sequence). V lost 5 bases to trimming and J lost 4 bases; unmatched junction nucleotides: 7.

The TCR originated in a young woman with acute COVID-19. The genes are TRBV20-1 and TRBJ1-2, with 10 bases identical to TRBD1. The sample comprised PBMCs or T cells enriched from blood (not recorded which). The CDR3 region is CSARDRGLGYGYTF. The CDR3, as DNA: TGCAGTGCTCGTGACAGGGGGCTGGGCTATGGCTACACCTTC.